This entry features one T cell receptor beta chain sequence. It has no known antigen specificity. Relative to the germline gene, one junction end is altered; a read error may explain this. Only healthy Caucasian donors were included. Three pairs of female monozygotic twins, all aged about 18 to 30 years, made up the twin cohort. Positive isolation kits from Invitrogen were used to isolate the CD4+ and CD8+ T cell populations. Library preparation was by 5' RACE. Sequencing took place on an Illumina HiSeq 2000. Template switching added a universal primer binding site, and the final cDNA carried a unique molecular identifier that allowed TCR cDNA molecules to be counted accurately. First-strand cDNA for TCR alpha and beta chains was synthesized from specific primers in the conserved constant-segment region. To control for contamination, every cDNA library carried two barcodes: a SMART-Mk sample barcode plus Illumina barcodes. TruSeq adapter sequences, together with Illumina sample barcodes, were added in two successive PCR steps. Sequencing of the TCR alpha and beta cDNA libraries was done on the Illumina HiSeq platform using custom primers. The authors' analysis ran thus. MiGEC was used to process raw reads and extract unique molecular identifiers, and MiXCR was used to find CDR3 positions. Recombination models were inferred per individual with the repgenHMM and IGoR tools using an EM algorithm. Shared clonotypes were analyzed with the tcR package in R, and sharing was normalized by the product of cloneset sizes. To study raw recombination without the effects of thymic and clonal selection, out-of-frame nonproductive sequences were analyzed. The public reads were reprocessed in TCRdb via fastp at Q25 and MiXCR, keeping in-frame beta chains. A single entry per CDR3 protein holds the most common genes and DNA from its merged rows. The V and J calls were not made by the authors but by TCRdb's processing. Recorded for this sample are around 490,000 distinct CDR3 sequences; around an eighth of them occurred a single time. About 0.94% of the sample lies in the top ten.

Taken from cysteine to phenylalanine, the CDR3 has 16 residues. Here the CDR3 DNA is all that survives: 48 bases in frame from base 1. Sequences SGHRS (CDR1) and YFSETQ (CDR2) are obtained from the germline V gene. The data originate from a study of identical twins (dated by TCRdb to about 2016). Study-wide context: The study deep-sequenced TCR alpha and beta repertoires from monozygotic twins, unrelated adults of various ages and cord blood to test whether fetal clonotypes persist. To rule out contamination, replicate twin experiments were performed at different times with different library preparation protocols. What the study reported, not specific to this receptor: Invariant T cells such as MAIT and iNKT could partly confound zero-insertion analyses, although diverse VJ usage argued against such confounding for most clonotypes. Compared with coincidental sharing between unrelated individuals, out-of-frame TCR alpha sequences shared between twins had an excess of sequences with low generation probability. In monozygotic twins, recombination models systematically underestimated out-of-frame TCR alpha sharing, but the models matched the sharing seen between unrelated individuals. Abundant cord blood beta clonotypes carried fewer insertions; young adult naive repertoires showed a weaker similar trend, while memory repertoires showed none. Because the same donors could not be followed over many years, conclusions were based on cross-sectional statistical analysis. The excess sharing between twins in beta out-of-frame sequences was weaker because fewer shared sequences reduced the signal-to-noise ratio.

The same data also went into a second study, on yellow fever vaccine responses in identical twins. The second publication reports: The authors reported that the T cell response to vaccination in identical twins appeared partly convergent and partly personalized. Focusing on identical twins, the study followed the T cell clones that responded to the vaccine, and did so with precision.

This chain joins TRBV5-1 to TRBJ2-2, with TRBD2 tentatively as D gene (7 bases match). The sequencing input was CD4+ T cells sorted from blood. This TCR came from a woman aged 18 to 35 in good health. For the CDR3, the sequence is CASSPRRGAQTGELFF. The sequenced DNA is TGCGCCAGCAGCCCCCGCCGGGGGGCGCAAACCGGGGAACTGTTTTTT.